These T cell receptor beta chains were read from a single sample in a study of blood T cell repertoires in COVID-19. The data were produced by immunoSEQ multiplex PCR, yet TCRdb's version contains in-frame clones alone and is incomplete. The repertoire holds fewer than 250,000 clones, with around four fifths as singletons. Sequencing used peripheral blood. These receptors were obtained from a woman between 70 and 85 years old with active or convalescent COVID-19. The CDR3 runs from the conserved cysteine through the conserved F or W. The D gene is left open where the match is weak. The listing skips clone size in some rows; elsewhere it reads once, few, many or a size class.

size: .; D: TRBD2; J: TRBJ2-7; V: TRBV5-1; CDR3: CASSLGVAGLSYEQYF; DNA: TGCGCCAGCAGCTTGGGAGTAGCGGGGCTCTCCTACGAGCAGTACTTC
size: .; D: TRBD1; J: TRBJ2-1; V: TRBV24-1; CDR3: CATSDPRQGISNNEQFF; DNA: TGTGCCACCAGTGATCCACGACAGGGGATTTCCAACAATGAGCAGTTCTTC
size: .; D: .; J: TRBJ2-1; V: TRBV9; CDR3: CASSVAPRVDEQFF; DNA: TGTGCCAGCAGCGTAGCTCCCAGGGTCGATGAGCAGTTCTTC
size: .; D: .; J: TRBJ2-1; V: TRBV2; CDR3: CATPQELATISYNEQFF; DNA: TGTGCCACCCCTCAGGAGCTAGCCACCATCTCCTACAATGAGCAGTTCTTC
size: once; D: .; J: TRBJ1-1; V: TRBV7-9; CDR3: CASSLEIQAFF; DNA: TGTGCCAGCAGCCTTGAGATTCAAGCTTTCTTT
size: .; D: .; J: TRBJ2-2; V: TRBV30; CDR3: CAWEQQGWTGELFF; DNA: TGTGCCTGGGAGCAACAGGGATGGACCGGGGAGCTGTTTTTT
size: .; D: .; J: TRBJ1-1; V: TRBV29-1; CDR3: CSVGRGNTEAFF; DNA: TGCAGCGTAGGTAGGGGGAACACTGAAGCTTTCTTT
size: once; D: TRBD2; J: TRBJ2-3; V: TRBV9; CDR3: CASSTFGRAGSDTQYF; DNA: TGTGCCAGCAGCACCTTCGGGAGGGCCGGGTCAGATACGCAGTATTTT
size: .; D: .; J: TRBJ2-5; V: TRBV7-8; CDR3: CASSLGASSQYF; DNA: TGTGCCAGCAGCTTAGGTGCGAGTAGCCAGTACTTC
size: .; D: TRBD1; J: TRBJ1-6; V: TRBV4-1; CDR3: CASSQRTTGIGSPLHF; DNA: TGCGCCAGCAGCCAGCGGACGACAGGGATAGGTTCACCCCTCCACTTT
size: .; D: TRBD1; J: TRBJ2-1; V: TRBV10-3; CDR3: CAIMGTGSGDEQFF; DNA: TGTGCCATCATGGGGACAGGGTCAGGGGATGAGCAGTTCTTC
size: .; D: TRBD1; J: TRBJ1-3; V: TRBV13; CDR3: CASSFGGQGRNTIYF; DNA: TGTGCCAGCAGCTTTGGGGGACAGGGGAGGAACACCATATATTTT
size: .; D: .; J: TRBJ1-5; V: TRBV19; CDR3: CASSMAGGEQPQHF; DNA: TGTGCCAGTAGTATGGCCGGGGGGGAACAGCCCCAGCATTTT
size: .; D: .; J: TRBJ1-2; V: TRBV7-8; CDR3: CASSLGGGYTF; DNA: TGTGCCAGCAGCCTTGGGGGCGGCTACACCTTC
size: .; D: TRBD1; J: TRBJ2-1; V: TRBV2; CDR3: CASSRDRGPRGEQFF; DNA: TGTGCCAGCAGCCGCGACAGGGGTCCTCGGGGGGAGCAGTTCTTC
size: .; D: TRBD1; J: TRBJ1-4; V: TRBV6-4; CDR3: CATLGDRGMEKLFF; DNA: TGTGCCACCCTTGGGGACAGGGGAATGGAAAAACTGTTTTTT
size: .; D: .; J: TRBJ2-7; V: TRBV19; CDR3: CASSMYGHYEQYF; DNA: TGTGCCAGTAGTATGTACGGACACTACGAGCAGTACTTC
size: .; D: TRBD2; J: TRBJ2-5; V: TRBV4-2; CDR3: CASSQGSLAGGTQETQYF; DNA: TGTGCCAGCAGCCAAGGGTCACTAGCGGGGGGCACTCAAGAGACCCAGTACTTC
size: .; D: .; J: TRBJ1-1; V: TRBV3-1/TRBV3-2; CDR3: CASSHMGASGEAFF; DNA: TGTGCCAGCAGCCATATGGGGGCCTCTGGTGAAGCTTTCTTT
size: few; D: TRBD1; J: TRBJ2-7; V: TRBV6-5; CDR3: CASRTGRSYPYEQYF; DNA: TGTGCCAGCAGGACAGGGCGATCGTACCCCTACGAGCAGTACTTC
size: .; D: .; J: TRBJ2-7; V: TRBV23-1; CDR3: CASSPGFVYEQYF; DNA: TGCGCCAGCAGTCCGGGATTTGTCTACGAGCAGTACTTC
size: .; D: TRBD1; J: TRBJ2-3; V: TRBV6-2/TRBV6-3; CDR3: CASSSGTATDTQYF; DNA: TGTGCCAGCAGTTCAGGGACAGCGACAGATACGCAGTATTTT
size: .; D: .; J: TRBJ1-5; V: TRBV7-2; CDR3: CASSGRGLDQPQHF; DNA: TGTGCCAGCAGCGGGCGGGGGTTGGATCAGCCCCAGCATTTT
size: .; D: .; J: TRBJ2-7; V: TRBV2; CDR3: CASTLSGGFSEQYF; DNA: TGTGCCAGCACCCTAAGTGGGGGGTTCTCCGAGCAGTACTTC
size: .; D: .; J: TRBJ2-1; V: TRBV28; CDR3: CASSLSRNEQFF; DNA: TGTGCCAGCAGTCTTAGTCGCAATGAGCAGTTCTTC
size: .; D: .; J: TRBJ1-1; V: TRBV6-2/TRBV6-3; CDR3: CASSYPQGEGVNTEAFF; DNA: TGTGCCAGCAGTTACCCCCAAGGGGAAGGGGTAAACACTGAAGCTTTCTTT
size: .; D: .; J: TRBJ1-4; V: TRBV30; CDR3: CAWNSFEKLFF; DNA: TGTGCCTGGAATTCCTTTGAAAAACTGTTTTTT
size: .; D: .; J: TRBJ1-1; V: TRBV6-5; CDR3: CASNPDRYTEAFF; DNA: TGTGCCAGCAATCCGGACAGATACACTGAAGCTTTCTTT
size: .; D: .; J: TRBJ2-3; V: TRBV5-5; CDR3: CASSEMSDTQYF; DNA: TGTGCCAGCAGCGAGATGTCAGATACGCAGTATTTT
size: .; D: .; J: TRBJ2-2; V: TRBV5-4; CDR3: CASSLVGFPHTGELFF; DNA: TGTGCCAGCAGCTTGGTCGGTTTCCCGCACACCGGGGAGCTGTTTTTT
size: .; D: TRBD2; J: TRBJ2-3; V: TRBV5-1; CDR3: CASSAGLAGSTDTQYF; DNA: TGCGCCAGCAGCGCGGGACTAGCGGGAAGCACAGATACGCAGTATTTT
size: .; D: TRBD1; J: TRBJ2-5; V: TRBV7-3; CDR3: CASSSTGVSETQYF; DNA: TGTGCCAGCAGCTCCACAGGGGTATCAGAGACCCAGTACTTC
size: .; D: TRBD1; J: TRBJ1-2; V: TRBV4-3; CDR3: CASSQEGDRGRNYGYTF; DNA: TGCGCCAGCAGCCAAGAAGGGGACAGGGGGCGAAACTATGGCTACACCTTC
size: once; D: .; J: TRBJ2-2; V: TRBV6-4; CDR3: CASSPRVPGELFF; DNA: TGTGCCAGCAGCCCCCGGGTCCCCGGGGAGCTGTTTTTT
size: .; D: TRBD1; J: TRBJ2-1; V: TRBV19; CDR3: CASHRSGQDYNEQFF; DNA: TGTGCCAGCCACCGCTCGGGACAGGATTACAATGAGCAGTTCTTC
size: .; D: .; J: TRBJ2-5; V: TRBV5-1; CDR3: CASSSYIRQETQYF; DNA: TGCGCCAGCAGCTCATACATCCGCCAAGAGACCCAGTACTTC
size: .; D: TRBD2; J: TRBJ2-1; V: TRBV4-2; CDR3: CASSQVPGLEVYEQFF; DNA: TGTGCCAGCAGCCAAGTTCCGGGACTAGAGGTTTATGAGCAGTTCTTC
size: .; D: TRBD1; J: TRBJ1-1; V: TRBV3-1/TRBV3-2; CDR3: CASSPSPSQGRRTEAFF; DNA: TGTGCCAGCAGCCCGAGCCCCTCACAGGGGCGGAGAACTGAAGCTTTCTTT
size: .; D: TRBD1; J: TRBJ1-1; V: TRBV7-3; CDR3: CASSLFGPGTGNTEAFF; DNA: TGTGCCAGCAGCTTATTCGGTCCCGGGACAGGGAACACTGAAGCTTTCTTT
size: .; D: .; J: TRBJ1-2; V: TRBV28; CDR3: CASSLRGWIGGYTF; DNA: TGTGCCAGCAGCCTCAGGGGCTGGATTGGAGGCTACACCTTC
size: .; D: .; J: TRBJ2-2; V: TRBV3-1/TRBV3-2; CDR3: CASSGTSNTGELFF; DNA: TGTGCCAGCAGCGGGACATCGAACACCGGGGAGCTGTTTTTT
size: once; D: TRBD2; J: TRBJ2-3; V: TRBV6-5; CDR3: CASSYGGSGDTQYF; DNA: TGTGCCAGCAGTTACGGCGGGAGCGGGGATACGCAGTATTTT